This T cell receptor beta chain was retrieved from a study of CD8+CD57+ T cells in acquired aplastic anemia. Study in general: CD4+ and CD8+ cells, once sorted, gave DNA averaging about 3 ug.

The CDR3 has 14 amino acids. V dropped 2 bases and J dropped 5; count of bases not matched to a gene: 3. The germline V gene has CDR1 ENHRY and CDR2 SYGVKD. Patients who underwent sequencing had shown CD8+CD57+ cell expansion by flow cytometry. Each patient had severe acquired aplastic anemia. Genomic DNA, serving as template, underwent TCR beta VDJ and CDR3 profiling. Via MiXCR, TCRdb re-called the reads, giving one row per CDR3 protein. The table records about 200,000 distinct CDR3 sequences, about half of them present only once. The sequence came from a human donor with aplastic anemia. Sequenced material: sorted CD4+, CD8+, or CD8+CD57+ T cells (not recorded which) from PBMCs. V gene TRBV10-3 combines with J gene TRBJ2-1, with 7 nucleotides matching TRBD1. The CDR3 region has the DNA TGTGCCATCAGTGAGGGACAGGCGAACAATGAGCAGTTCTTC. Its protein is CAISEGQANNEQFF.